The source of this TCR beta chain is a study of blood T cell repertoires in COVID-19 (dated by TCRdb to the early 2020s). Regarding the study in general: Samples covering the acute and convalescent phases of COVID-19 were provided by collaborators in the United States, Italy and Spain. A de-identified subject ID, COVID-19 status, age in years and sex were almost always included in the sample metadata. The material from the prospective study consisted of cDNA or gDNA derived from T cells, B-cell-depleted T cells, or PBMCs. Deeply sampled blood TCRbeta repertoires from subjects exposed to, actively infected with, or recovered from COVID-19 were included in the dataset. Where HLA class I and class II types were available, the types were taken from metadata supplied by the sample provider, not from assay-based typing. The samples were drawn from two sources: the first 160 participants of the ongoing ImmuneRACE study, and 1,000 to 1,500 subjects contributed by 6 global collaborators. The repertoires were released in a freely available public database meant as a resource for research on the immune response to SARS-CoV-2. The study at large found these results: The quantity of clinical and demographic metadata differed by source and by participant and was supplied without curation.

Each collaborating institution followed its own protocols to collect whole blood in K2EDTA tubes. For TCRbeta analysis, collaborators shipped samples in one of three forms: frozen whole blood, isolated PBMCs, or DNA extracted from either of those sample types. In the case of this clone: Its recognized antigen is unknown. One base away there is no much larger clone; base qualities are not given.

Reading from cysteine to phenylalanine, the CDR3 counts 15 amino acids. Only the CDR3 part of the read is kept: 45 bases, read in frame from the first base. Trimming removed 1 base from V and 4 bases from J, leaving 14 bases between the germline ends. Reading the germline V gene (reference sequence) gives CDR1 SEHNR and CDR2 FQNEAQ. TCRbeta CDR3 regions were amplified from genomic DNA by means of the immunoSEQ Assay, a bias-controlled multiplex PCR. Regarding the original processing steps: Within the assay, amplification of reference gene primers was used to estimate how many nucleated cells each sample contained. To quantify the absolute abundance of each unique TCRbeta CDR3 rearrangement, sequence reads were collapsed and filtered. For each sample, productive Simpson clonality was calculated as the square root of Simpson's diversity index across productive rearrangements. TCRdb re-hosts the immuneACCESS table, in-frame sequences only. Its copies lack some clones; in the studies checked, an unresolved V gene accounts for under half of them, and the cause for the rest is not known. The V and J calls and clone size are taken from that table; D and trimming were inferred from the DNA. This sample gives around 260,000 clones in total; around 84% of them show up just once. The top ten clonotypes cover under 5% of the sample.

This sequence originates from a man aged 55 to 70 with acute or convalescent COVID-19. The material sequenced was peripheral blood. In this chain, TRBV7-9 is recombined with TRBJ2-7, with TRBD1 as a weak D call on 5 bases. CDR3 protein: CASSLEVGRVYEQYF. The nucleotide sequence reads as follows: TGTGCCAGCAGCTTAGAAGTCGGCAGGGTATACGAGCAGTACTTC.